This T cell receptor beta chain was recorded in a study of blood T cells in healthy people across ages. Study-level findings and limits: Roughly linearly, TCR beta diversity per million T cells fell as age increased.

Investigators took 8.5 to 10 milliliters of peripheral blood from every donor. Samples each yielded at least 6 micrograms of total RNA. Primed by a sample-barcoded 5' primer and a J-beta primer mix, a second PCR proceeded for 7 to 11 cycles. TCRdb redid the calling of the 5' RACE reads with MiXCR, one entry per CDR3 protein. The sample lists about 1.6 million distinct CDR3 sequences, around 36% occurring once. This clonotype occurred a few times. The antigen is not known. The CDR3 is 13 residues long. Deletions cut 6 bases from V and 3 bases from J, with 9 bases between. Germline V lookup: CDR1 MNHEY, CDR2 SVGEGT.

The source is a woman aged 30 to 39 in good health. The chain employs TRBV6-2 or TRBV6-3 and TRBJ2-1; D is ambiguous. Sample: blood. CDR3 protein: CASRRFHYNEQFF. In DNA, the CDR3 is TGTGCCAGCAGACGCTTCCACTACAATGAGCAGTTCTTC.